The 18 T cell receptor beta chains listed next were all sequenced from one sample in a study of blood T cell repertoires in COVID-19. The assay was immunoSEQ multiplex PCR, and TCRdb's table has in-frame clones only and misses some. Among more than 300,000 clones listed, around 90% were seen once. Sequencing input: PBMCs or T cells enriched from blood (not recorded which). The receptors were gathered from a woman in her 30s who had recovered from COVID-19.

V is TRBV28 and J is TRBJ2-1, with TRBD1 matching over 9 bases. Germline CDR1 MDHEN, CDR2 SYDVKM. The junction had 14 bases not matched to a gene; V was cut back by 6 bases and J by 8 bases. The CDR3 length is 16 residues. CDR3 residues: CASRYRGRGGLDEQFF. The CDR3 DNA reads TGTGCCAGCAGGTACAGGGGGCGGGGAGGTCTCGATGAGCAGTTCTTC.

This clone was counted a single time. The chain links TRBV5-5 to TRBJ1-4; D is unclear. Trimming cost V 4 bases and J 7 bases, with 11 bases left between them. The CDR3 extends over 13 amino acids. Germline-derived CDR1 and CDR2 are SGHKS and YYEKEE (reference sequence). CDR3: CASSTLSSEKLFF. The DNA of the CDR3 is TGTGCCAGCAGCACCCTCTCCAGTGAAAAACTGTTTTTT.

The V call is TRBV4-2, the J call TRBJ1-5, with 7 nucleotides matching TRBD1. After removal of 0 bases from V and 4 bases from J, the junction contained 9 bases not matched to a gene. The V gene's germline CDR1 is LGHNA and CDR2 YNFKEQ. This CDR3 comprises 17 residues. CDR3 in DNA: TGTGCCAGCAGCCAAGAAGGTATAGGGACAGAAAATCAGCCCCAGCATTTT. It specifies CASSQEGIGTENQPQHF.

This chain connects TRBV2 to TRBJ1-5; 9 bases agree with TRBD1. The CDR3 extends over 14 amino acids. V gave up 6 bases and J gave up 4 bases; unmatched junction bases: 4. Germline loops: CDR1 SNHLY, CDR2 FYNNEI. The CDR3 nucleotides are TGTGCCAGCAGCGCGGACAGGGGTAATCAGCCCCAGCATTTT. Protein: CASSADRGNQPQHF.

Worth noting for this clone: One end of the junction fails to match germline, which may point to a read error. The chain uses TRBV4-3 and TRBJ2-5; 7 bases map to TRBD1. Germline V gene lookup returns CDR1 LGHNA and CDR2 YSLEER. This CDR3 is built from 14 residues. CDR3 coding DNA: TGCGCCAGCAGCCAAGTGAGGGGGCAAGCGACCCAGTACTTC. Encoded protein: CASSQVRGQATQYF.

V gene TRBV11-3 combines with J gene TRBJ1-1; tentatively, D is TRBD1 (5 bases). The CDR3 runs 14 residues. Germline loops: CDR1 SGHNT, CDR2 YENEEA. The germline V and J ends were trimmed by 8 bases and 5 bases, with 18 bases remaining between them. CDR3 sequence (DNA): TGTGCCAGCTCCTCCCGGGGGGAAGGGACTGAAGCTTTCTTT. Translated, it gives CASSSRGEGTEAFF.

This clone turned up a few times. The chain recombines TRBV29-1 with TRBJ2-1; D perhaps matches TRBD2 (6 bases). The CDR3 is made up of 13 amino acids. Trimming removed 6 bases from V and 0 bases from J, with 9 bases in between. CDR1 and CDR2 from the germline V gene are SQVTM and ANQGSEA. CDR3 sequence reads: CSVRDSSYNEQFF. In DNA, the CDR3 is TGCAGCGTGCGGGACTCCTCCTACAATGAGCAGTTCTTC.

V usage is TRBV27 and J usage is TRBJ2-3; D call uncertain. This CDR3 has 13 residues. In germline, CDR1 is MNHEY, CDR2 SMNVEV (reference sequence). V lost 3 bases and J 4 bases, leaving 8 bases between the germline ends. CDR3 bases: TGTGCCAGCAGTTTCCCTAGAGCAGATACGCAGTATTTT. It is translated as CASSFPRADTQYF.

CDR3 in amino acids: CASSPTGRNTEAFF. The CDR3 DNA reads TGTGCCAGTAGTCCAACAGGGAGGAACACTGAAGCTTTCTTT. The chain has TRBV19 and TRBJ1-1; weak D call: TRBD1 (6 bases). CDR1 LNHDA and CDR2 SQIVND come from the germline V gene (reference sequence). The CDR3 is 14 amino acids. V shed 5 bases and J shed 1 base, with 11 bases lying between them.

The DNA of the CDR3 is TGTGCCAGCAGTTACTCCCAGGGCAACGAGCAGTACTTC. Its translation is CASSYSQGNEQYF. The chain has TRBV6-6 and TRBJ2-7, with D possibly TRBD1 on 5 matching bases. Trimming cost V 0 bases and J 5 bases, with 8 bases left between them. The CDR3 length is 13 residues. Germline V gene lookup returns CDR1 MNHNY and CDR2 SVGAGI (reference sequence).

The V and J genes are TRBV6-6 and TRBJ2-1, with D possibly being TRBD2 (6 bases). The V end was cut by 2 bases, the J end by 9 bases, with 14 bases between. Germline-derived CDR1 and CDR2 are MNHNY and SVGAGI (reference sequence). The CDR3 contains 14 residues. The CDR3: CASSYRLGLGEQFF. The CDR3 DNA follows: TGTGCCAGCAGTTACAGACTAGGACTGGGTGAGCAGTTCTTC.

The chain uses TRBV6-2 or TRBV6-3 and TRBJ2-5; TRBD2 matches at 12 bases. CDR3 size: 16 residues. V lost 2 bases and J lost 2; bases outside the gene matches: 3. Germline CDR1 reads MNHEY; CDR2 reads SVGEGT. For the CDR3, the DNA is TGTGCCAGCAGTTACGGGACTAGCGGGTCACAAGAGACCCAGTACTTC. Its translation: CASSYGTSGSQETQYF.

The chain uses TRBV28 and TRBJ2-3, with 10 bases aligning to TRBD2. Germline assignment: CDR1 MDHEN and CDR2 SYDVKM. V gave up 5 bases and J gave up 5 bases; unmatched junction bases: 4. The CDR3 is made up of 14 amino acids. CDR3 residues: CASSTSGNGDTQYF. In DNA, the CDR3 is TGTGCCAGCAGTACTAGCGGGAATGGAGATACGCAGTATTTT.

The table lists this clone with a count of one. The chain couples TRBV5-1 to TRBJ2-5, with 13 positions matching TRBD2. Per the germline V gene, CDR1 is SGHRS and CDR2 is YFSETQ. This CDR3 region has 16 residues. V shed 0 bases, J shed 2 bases, and the junction held 1 base outside the gene matches. The CDR3 nucleotides read TGCGCCAGCAGCTTGGAGACTAGCGGGGGGCAAGAGACCCAGTACTTC. Amino acids: CASSLETSGGQETQYF.

The V call is TRBV27, the J call TRBJ2-1; the D is unclear. V gave up 2 bases and J gave up 9 bases, with 14 bases separating them. This CDR3 contains 14 residues. The germline V gene has CDR1 MNHEY and CDR2 SMNVEV (reference sequence). This chain's CDR3 is CASSLGPPTSEQFF. The DNA of the CDR3 is TGTGCCAGCAGTTTAGGGCCCCCGACGAGTGAGCAGTTCTTC.

This clone was observed a single time. The gene calls are TRBV28 and TRBJ2-7, with a tentative D call TRBD2 (6 bases). CDR3 length: 16 amino acids. CDR1 is MDHEN and CDR2 is SYDVKM in the germline V gene. V was clipped by 6 bases and J by 6 bases, with 24 bases between them. DNA for the CDR3: TGTGCCAGCAGCTCCCCGGGAGCGGCAGGTTACGGCGAGCAGTACTTC. It translates to CASSSPGAAGYGEQYF.

The chain carries TRBV19 and TRBJ1-1; 7 bases match TRBD1. The CDR3 extends over 13 amino acids. V lost 5 bases and J lost 8; bases outside the gene matches: 8. Germline loops: CDR1 LNHDA, CDR2 SQIVND (reference sequence). The CDR3 DNA is TGTGCCAGTAGTGCCTACAGGGGTTCGGAAGCTTTCTTT. Translation gives CASSAYRGSEAFF.

This chain connects TRBV19 to TRBJ1-2; a weak D match, TRBD1 (5 bases). The CDR3 runs to 13 residues. CDR1 and CDR2 (germline): LNHDA, SQIVND (reference sequence). Trimming cost V 3 bases and J 5 bases, with 10 bases left between them. The CDR3 DNA reads TGTGCCAGTAGTATGACGACAGCATATGGCTACACCTTC. Its protein is CASSMTTAYGYTF.